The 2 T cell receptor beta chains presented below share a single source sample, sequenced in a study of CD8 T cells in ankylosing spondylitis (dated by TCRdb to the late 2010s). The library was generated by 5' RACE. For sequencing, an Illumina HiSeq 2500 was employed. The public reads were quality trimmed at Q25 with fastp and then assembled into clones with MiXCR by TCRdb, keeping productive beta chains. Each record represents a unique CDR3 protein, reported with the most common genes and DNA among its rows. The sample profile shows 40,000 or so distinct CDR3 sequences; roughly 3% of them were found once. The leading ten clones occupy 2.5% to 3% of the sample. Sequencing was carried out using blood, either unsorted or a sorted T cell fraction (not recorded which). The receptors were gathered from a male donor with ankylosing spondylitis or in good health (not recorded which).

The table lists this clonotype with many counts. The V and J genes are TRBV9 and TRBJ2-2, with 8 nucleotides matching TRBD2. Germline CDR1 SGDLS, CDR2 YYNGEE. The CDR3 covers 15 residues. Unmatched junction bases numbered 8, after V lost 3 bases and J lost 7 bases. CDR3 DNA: TGTGCCAGCAGCGCCCGACTAGCGAACGGCGGGGAGCTGTTTTTT. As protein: CASSARLANGGELFF.

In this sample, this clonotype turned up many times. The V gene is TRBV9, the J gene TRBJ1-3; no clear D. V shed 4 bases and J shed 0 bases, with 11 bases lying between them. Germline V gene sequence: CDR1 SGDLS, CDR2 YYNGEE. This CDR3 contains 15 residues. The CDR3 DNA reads TGTGCCAGCAGCTTCGAGGGTACCTCTGGAAACACCATATATTTT. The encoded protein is CASSFEGTSGNTIYF.